This TCR beta chain was sequenced for a study of CD8 T cells in Susac syndrome. General study results and limits: Regarding the TCR sequencing and HLA analysis, the study admitted that a relatively small number of individuals were involved.

Trimming removed 3 bases from V and 7 bases from J; junction bases left unmatched: 5. The CDR3 length is 14 residues. CDR1 and CDR2 (germline): DFQATT, SNEGSKA (reference sequence). Reverse transcription of about 0.5 to 1 ug RNA used random hexamers. Using its own MiXCR run on the immunoSEQ multiplex PCR reads, TCRdb lists one record per CDR3 protein. The sample gives about 440,000 distinct CDR3 sequences, around 83% of which show up once; 0.09% to 0.15% is in the top ten. This clonotype appeared a few times. Its specificity is unknown. The authors sequenced TCR beta from blood CD8+ and CD4+ T cells. The multiple sclerosis control group was made up of treatment-naive patients with stable or active relapsing-remitting disease. Negative isolation yielded CD8+ and CD4+ T cells; FACS enriched TEMRA cells.

The TCR comes from a human donor with multiple sclerosis. What was sequenced was CD8+ T cells from PBMCs. The rearrangement links TRBV20-1 to TRBJ2-2; TRBD1 agrees at 10 bases. As DNA, the CDR3 is TGCAGTGCTAGTGGACAGGGGGGAGGCGGGGAGCTGTTTTTT. Protein: CSASGQGGGGELFF.